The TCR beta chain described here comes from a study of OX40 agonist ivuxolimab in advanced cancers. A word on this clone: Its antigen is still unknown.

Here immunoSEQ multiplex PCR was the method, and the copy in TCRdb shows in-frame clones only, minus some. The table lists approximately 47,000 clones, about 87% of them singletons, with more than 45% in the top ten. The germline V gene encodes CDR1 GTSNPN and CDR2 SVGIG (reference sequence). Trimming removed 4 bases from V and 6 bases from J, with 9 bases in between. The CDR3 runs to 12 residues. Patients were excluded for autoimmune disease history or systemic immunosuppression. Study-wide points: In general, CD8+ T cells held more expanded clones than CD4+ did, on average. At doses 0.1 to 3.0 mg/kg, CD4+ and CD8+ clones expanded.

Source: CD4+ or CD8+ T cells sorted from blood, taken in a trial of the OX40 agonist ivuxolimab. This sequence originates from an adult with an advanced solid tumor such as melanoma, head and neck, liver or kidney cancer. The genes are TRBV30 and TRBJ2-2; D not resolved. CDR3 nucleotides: TGTGCCTGGATGCCGGCCGCCGGGGAGCTGTTTTTT. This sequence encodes CAWMPAAGELFF.